Listed below are T cell receptor beta chains from one sample, sequenced in a study of T cells in localized non-small cell lung cancer. Data came from immunoSEQ multiplex PCR; TCRdb stores just in-frame clones and leaves some out. This sample carries about 24,000 clones, roughly 80% of them seen once, and the ten largest clones take roughly 4.8%. This sample comprised PBMCs, obtained before any cancer treatment. The receptors stem from a man aged 40-75 years with stage II lung adenocarcinoma. The CDR3 runs from the conserved cysteine through the conserved F or W. A D gene is named only where the DNA matches it firmly. Clone size appears in some rows only: once, few, many, or a class for an expanded clone.

TRBD1 TRBJ1-2 TRBV5-6 . CASSLVTGGTYTF TGTGCCAGCAGCTTGGTGACAGGGGGTACCTACACCTTC
. TRBJ1-2 TRBV7-8 . CASSSGPGNYGYTF TGTGCCAGCAGCTCGGGACCGGGGAACTATGGCTACACCTTC
. TRBJ1-2 TRBV25-1 . CASNPDGPYGYTF TGTGCCAGCAACCCGGACGGGCCCTATGGCTACACCTTC
TRBD1 TRBJ1-2 TRBV5-1 . CASSLEGTGRGGYTF TGCGCCAGCAGCTTGGAGGGGACAGGGAGGGGCGGCTACACCTTC
. TRBJ2-7 TRBV11-2 . CASSFAGGGPYEQYF TGTGCCAGCAGCTTTGCTGGGGGCGGACCCTACGAGCAGTACTTC
. TRBJ1-4 TRBV7-9 . CASSLGRGIGEKLFF TGTGCCAGCAGCTTAGGGAGGGGGATCGGTGAAAAACTGTTTTTT
. TRBJ2-5 TRBV2 . CASSKRDSSGETQYF TGTGCCAGCAGTAAAAGAGACAGCTCCGGGGAGACCCAGTACTTC
TRBD1 TRBJ2-3 TRBV5-6 once CASSFRDRGRWGTDTQYF TGTGCCAGCAGCTTCCGGGACAGGGGGCGATGGGGCACAGATACGCAGTATTTT
TRBD1 TRBJ1-6 TRBV14 . CASSQVGLTGMNSPLHF TGTGCCAGCAGCCAAGTAGGCCTGACAGGGATGAATTCACCCCTCCACTTT
. TRBJ2-2 TRBV9 . CASSLGRGAFGELFF TGTGCCAGCAGCCTAGGGCGGGGCGCGTTCGGGGAGCTGTTTTTT
TRBD1 TRBJ2-1 TRBV5-8 . CASSLPGQGDDNEQFF TGTGCCAGCAGCTTACCGGGACAGGGGGACGACAATGAGCAGTTCTTC
. TRBJ2-6 TRBV6-1 . CASTLTGPGANVLTF TGTGCCAGCACCCTTACAGGGCCCGGGGCCAACGTCCTGACTTTC
. TRBJ1-3 TRBV2 few CASSLMTGNTIYF TGTGCCAGCAGTCTCATGACTGGAAACACCATATATTTT
TRBD1 TRBJ2-5 TRBV7-2 . CASSLQGAPETQYF TGTGCCAGCAGCTTACAGGGGGCTCCGGAGACCCAGTACTTC
. TRBJ2-4 TRBV5-1 . CASSLRGKENIQYF TGCGCCAGCAGCTTGAGAGGGAAAGAGAACATTCAGTACTTC
. TRBJ2-1 TRBV20-1 once CSASRRNEQFF TGCAGTGCTAGCCGGCGCAATGAGCAGTTCTTC
. TRBJ2-7 TRBV30 . CAWNPGLSQGEQYF TGTGCCTGGAACCCCGGTCTGTCGCAGGGGGAGCAGTACTTC
. TRBJ1-1 TRBV6-5 . CASSSAGGGRTEAFF TGTGCCAGCAGTTCCGCGGGGGGGGGCCGGACTGAAGCTTTCTTT
. TRBJ2-3 TRBV19 . CASSISWGADTQYF TGTGCCAGTAGTATTTCGTGGGGGGCAGATACGCAGTATTTT
. TRBJ2-7 TRBV2 . CASTSGSYEQYF TGTGCCAGCACGTCAGGGTCCTACGAGCAGTACTTC
TRBD2 TRBJ2-3 TRBV5-6 . CASSLRVGGATDTQYF TGTGCCAGCAGCTTGCGAGTCGGGGGGGCGACAGATACGCAGTATTTT
TRBD2 TRBJ2-3 TRBV7-3 . CASSLGGAGVDTQYF TGTGCCAGCAGCTTAGGGGGAGCGGGAGTAGATACGCAGTATTTT
. TRBJ1-2 TRBV19 . CASSVRNSNYYGYTF TGTGCCAGTAGTGTTCGAAACAGTAACTACTATGGCTACACCTTC
. TRBJ1-1 TRBV6-1 . CASSPPRASTEAFF TGTGCCAGCAGCCCTCCACGGGCCAGCACTGAAGCTTTCTTT
. TRBJ1-1 TRBV7-9 . CASSLAQGSSYTEAFF TGTGCCAGCAGCTTAGCACAGGGTAGTTCGTACACTGAAGCTTTCTTT
. TRBJ1-1 TRBV6-1 . CASRQGFITEAFF TGTGCCAGCAGACAGGGTTTTATCACTGAAGCTTTCTTT
TRBD2 TRBJ2-1 TRBV11-3 . CASSAVAGSSYNEQFF TGTGCCAGCAGCGCAGTAGCGGGAAGCTCCTACAATGAGCAGTTCTTC
. TRBJ1-1 TRBV15 . CATSTGNTEAFF TGTGCCACCAGCACCGGGAACACTGAAGCTTTCTTT
. TRBJ2-7 TRBV11-2 . CASSLGFPEQYF TGTGCCAGCAGCTTAGGTTTCCCCGAGCAGTACTTC
TRBD1 TRBJ2-7 TRBV10-3 . CATLTPGTGGGEQYF TGTGCCACTCTGACTCCCGGGACAGGGGGCGGCGAGCAGTACTTC
TRBD1 TRBJ2-7 TRBV6-5 . CASSYLTGVGYEQYF TGTGCCAGCAGTTACCTTACAGGGGTTGGGTACGAGCAGTACTTC
. TRBJ2-5 TRBV6-4 . CASSDGSERVETQYF TGTGCCAGCAGTGACGGTAGCGAACGGGTAGAGACCCAGTACTTC
. TRBJ1-2 TRBV11-1 . CASSVRTYTF TGTGCCAGCAGCGTAAGGACCTACACCTTC
TRBD2 TRBJ2-3 TRBV9 . CASSVADGTSGIADTQYF TGTGCCAGCAGCGTAGCCGACGGGACTAGCGGGATAGCAGATACGCAGTATTTT
TRBD1 TRBJ1-2 TRBV4-1 once CASSQEGTGGNGYTF TGCGCCAGCAGCCAAGAAGGGACAGGGGGCAATGGCTACACCTTC